The 9 T cell receptor beta chains below come from one sample, sequenced in a study of blood T cells in healthy people across ages. A second roughly 6 to 11 cycle PCR used barcoded and J-beta primers. TCRdb re-called the 5' RACE reads with MiXCR, one entry per CDR3 protein. The table lists 350,000 to 450,000 distinct CDR3 sequences, 45% to 60% of them singletons. Specimen: blood. Receptors were obtained from a man aged 55 to 70 in good health.

V is TRBV7-4 and J is TRBJ1-5, with D possibly TRBD1 on 6 matching bases. Looked up from germline, CDR1 is SGHVT and CDR2 is SQSDAQ. The V gene lost 5 bases and the J gene lost 0 bases, with 14 bases spanning the gap. This CDR3 is built from 16 residues. CDR3 sequence reads: CASSQGQNYSNQPQHF. The DNA for the CDR3 is TGTGCCAGCAGCCAAGGACAGAACTATAGCAATCAGCCCCAGCATTTT.

This clonotype was detected only a few times. This chain connects TRBV2 to TRBJ2-5, with TRBD2 identical over 7 bases. The better agreement between TRBJ2-7 and the DNA end casts doubt on the J call. CDR3 length: 12 residues. Looked up from germline, CDR1 is SNHLY and CDR2 is FYNNEI. The CDR3 spells CASSRDYFEQYF. In DNA, the CDR3 is TGTGCCAGCAGTCGGGACTACTTCGAGCAGTACTTC.

The chain carries TRBV11-2 and TRBJ2-7, with TRBD1 identical over 7 bases. The CDR3 length is 15 residues. Germline values: CDR1 SGHAT, CDR2 FQNNGV. Trimming took 5 bases from V and 0 from J; bases not matched to a gene: 7. CDR3 bases: TGTGCCAGCAGCCCAGGGGACAGAGTCTCCTACGAGCAGTACTTC. It yields the protein CASSPGDRVSYEQYF.

The sample holds many counts of this clonotype. The rearrangement uses TRBV7-2 and TRBJ2-7; D is unclear. Trimming removed 5 bases from V and 7 bases from J, with 9 bases in between. CDR3 length equals 11 residues. The V gene's germline CDR1 is SGHTA and CDR2 FQGNSA. CDR3 DNA sequence: TGTGCCAGCAGCCTTGGCCGTGAGCAGTACTTC. Protein: CASSLGREQYF.

This clonotype was seen at least ten times. The V call is TRBV18, the J call TRBJ2-5, with D perhaps TRBD1 (5 bases). The CDR3 contains 15 residues. Trimming took 1 base from V and 1 from J, leaving 10 bases between them. Germline V gene data show CDR1 as KGHSH and CDR2 as LQKENI. The chain's CDR3 is CASSPRTNFQETQYF. DNA of the CDR3: TGTGCCAGCTCACCACGGACAAACTTCCAAGAGACCCAGTACTTC.

The rearrangement joins TRBV5-1 to TRBJ2-3, with D maybe TRBD2 (6 bases). Deletions cut 6 bases from V and 4 bases from J, with 12 bases between. The CDR3 is 13 amino acids. The germline V gene has CDR1 SGHRS and CDR2 YFSETQ. CDR3 region: CASIGLSPDTQYF. The CDR3 nucleotides are TGCGCCAGCATCGGACTATCCCCAGATACGCAGTATTTT.

J is TRBJ2-5 and V is TRBV7-2; the D gene could be TRBD1 or TRBD2 (5 bases each). Trimming took 4 bases from V and 3 from J, leaving 18 bases between them. The CDR3 has 16 residues. Per the germline V gene, CDR1 is SGHTA and CDR2 is FQGNSA. Here the CDR3 reads CASSSGTRFLKETQYF. The CDR3, as DNA: TGTGCCAGCAGCTCCGGGACCCGCTTTCTTAAAGAGACCCAGTACTTC. Full variable domain (rest looked up from reference TRBV7-2 and TRBJ2-5): GAGVSQSPSNKVTEKGKDVELRCDPISGHTALYWYRQSLGQGLEFLIYFQGNSAPDKSGLPSDRFSAERTGGSVSTLTIQRTQQEDSAVYLCASSSGTRFLKETQYFGPGTRLLVL.

The chain employs TRBV6-4 and TRBJ2-3, with D tentatively TRBD1 or TRBD2 (7 bases each). Germline V gene data show CDR1 as MRHNA and CDR2 as SNTAGT. With 3 bases removed from V and 3 bases from J, the gap between germline ends came to 13 bases. The CDR3 is 15 residues long. For the CDR3, the DNA is TGTGCCAGCAGTGAGAGACAGGGAGGGACAGATACGCAGTATTTT. Translation gives CASSERQGGTDTQYF.

The V and J genes are TRBV4-1 and TRBJ2-1; 7 bases are shared with TRBD1. Germline CDR1 is MGHRA and CDR2 is YSYEKL. The junction had 11 bases not matched to a gene; V was cut back by 2 bases and J by 4 bases. The CDR3 runs 17 residues. CDR3 nucleotides: TGCGCCAGCAGCCAAACCCCCGACAGGGCCGAGTACAATGAGCAGTTCTTC. Residues: CASSQTPDRAEYNEQFF.